The present T cell receptor (beta chain) was sequenced within a study of blood T cells in healthy people across ages (dated by TCRdb to the mid-2010s). Study-wide context: In model experiments, roughly one uniquely barcoded TCR beta cDNA molecule per two T cells was captured by template switching. Using deep sequencing normalized with unique cDNA molecular identifiers, the study measured how TCR beta repertoire diversity changes with age. Four age groups were formed from the donors: young (average about 17 years), middle-aged (approximately 40), aged (about 62) and long-lived (82). To avoid experimental bias, donors of different ages were distributed randomly across sequencing lanes. Using the same blood draw, the study looked at two additional independent replicas of 1 million unique cDNA reads for two donors, one aged 18 to 30 and the other aged 80 or older.

Donors were a few dozen systemically healthy Caucasian individuals from Russia aged roughly 6 to 90 years. Ten milliliters of peripheral blood were drawn from each donor into EDTA-treated Vacutainer tubes. Ficoll-Paque density-gradient centrifugation was used to isolate PBMCs, with at least 6.5 million obtained per sample. Total RNA was extracted from PBMCs with Trizol reagent, with at least 5.5 micrograms obtained per sample. For every donor, an aliquot of PBMCs went through flow cytometry to measure the percentages of naive CD45RAhigh/CD27high T cells. Worth noting for this clonotype: Its antigen remains undetermined. Nothing much larger sits one base from this clone, and base qualities are not available.

The protocol used for the library was 5' RACE. These reads were obtained on an Illumina HiSeq 2500. A second about 7 to 12 cycle PCR used a sample-barcoded 5' primer and a J-beta primer mix. A unique molecular identifier was introduced onto each TCR beta cDNA molecule by a template-switch 5' adaptor carrying 12 random nucleotides. Each sample yielded at least 3 million CDR3-containing paired-end reads. First-strand cDNA was synthesized from all RNA with the Mint cDNA synthesis kit, primed by a TRBC-specific oligonucleotide. Following uracil-DNA glycosylase treatment, all cDNA underwent a first 18-cycle PCR with the universal primers M1SS and BC2_uni_R. The study's processing was this. For normalization, 1 million high-quality reads, each with a distinct molecular identifier, were randomly selected from each sample. Reads sharing molecular identifiers were discarded rather than binned into consensus sequences. CDR3 identification, clonotype clustering and error correction used MiTCR with a Q25 quality threshold and the strictest error-elimination algorithm. A nonparametric unseen species model with Euler transformation was used to estimate lower-bound total TCR beta diversity. The raw public reads went through TCRdb reprocessing: fastp at Q25, MiXCR clone calling, in-frame beta chains kept. CDR3 protein duplicates are merged, each entry listing the most common genes and DNA. TCRdb, not the authors, supplied the V and J calls. The sample table shows around 600,000 distinct CDR3 sequences, and 40% to 50% are seen once. The ten biggest clones cover approximately 23% of the sample.

Paper-wide results and their limitations: A strong correlation was found between observed TCR beta diversity and the percentage of naive T cells measured by flow cytometry. Bulk unsorted PBMC profiling prevented conclusive comparison of naive and antigen-experienced compartments. Compared with the aged group, the long-lived group had more naive CD4+ T cells, fewer expanded clones and increased TCR diversity, a pattern suggesting age selection. Observed TCR beta diversity per million T cells fell roughly linearly with age, and a significant reduction was already apparent by age around 44. Total diversity estimates from one million sequenced T cells were considered lower bounds and underestimates. The CMV infection status of donors was not known, potentially confounding age-related changes in expanded clonotypes.

The CDR3 numbers 14 residues from cysteine through phenylalanine. Only the CDR3 region is kept as DNA, spanning 42 bases read in frame from base 1. CDR1 and CDR2 (SGHRS, YFSETQ) derive from the germline V gene. The junction carries 9 bases between V and J, which are trimmed by 3 bases and 0 bases respectively. The source of this sequence is an elderly man in good health. The source material was blood. The rearranged segments are TRBV5-1 and TRBJ1-1; TRBD1 could be the D gene, as 5 bases match. Here the CDR3 is given as CASSWTNMNTEAFF. The nucleotides read TGCGCCAGCAGCTGGACAAACATGAACACTGAAGCTTTCTTT.